Shown below are 15 T cell receptor beta chains from a single sample sequenced in a study of blood T cell repertoires in COVID-19. Produced via immunoSEQ multiplex PCR; TCRdb's table is partial and in-frame only. The sample records about 250,000 clones, 80% to 85% being singletons. What was sequenced was peripheral blood. These receptor sequences come from a man aged 45-65 years with active or convalescent COVID-19.

The chain links TRBV27 to TRBJ1-1; 7 positions match TRBD1. CDR3 size: 12 residues. Germline V CDR1 and CDR2: MNHEY, SMNVEV (reference sequence). With V trimmed by 3 bases and J by 10 bases, 5 bases remained unmatched. CDR3 in DNA: TGTGCCAGCAGTTTTCCGACAGGGCGAGCTTTCTTT. Translated, it gives CASSFPTGRAFF.

This chain links TRBV3-1 (or the pseudogene TRBV3-2) with TRBJ1-1; 7 positions match TRBD1. Germline V lookup: CDR1 LGHDT, CDR2 YNNKEL (reference sequence). V lost 6 bases to trimming and J lost 4 bases; unmatched junction nucleotides: 5. This CDR3 region has 13 residues. The CDR3 DNA follows: TGTGCCAGCAGATCCCGACAGGGCACTGAAGCTTTCTTT. Encoded protein: CASRSRQGTEAFF.

This chain uses TRBV3-1 (or the pseudogene TRBV3-2) with TRBJ2-5; possibly TRBD2 for D (5 bases). Germline values: CDR1 LGHDT, CDR2 YNNKEL (reference sequence). V was cut by 3 bases and J by 5 bases, with 10 bases left in between. The length of the CDR3 is 13 residues. CDR3 loop: CASSHPSKETQYF. The CDR3 DNA sequence: TGTGCCAGCAGCCACCCTAGCAAGGAGACCCAGTACTTC.

The rearrangement uses TRBV6-5 and TRBJ2-7, with a possible D match to TRBD1 (6 bases). The CDR3 runs to 14 residues. The V gene's germline CDR1 is MNHEY and CDR2 SVGAGI. Trimming removed 1 base from V and 7 bases from J, with 14 bases in between. The DNA for the CDR3 is TGTGCCAGCAGTTACTTGCAGGGGTTCTCGGAGCAGTACTTC. Translating gives CASSYLQGFSEQYF.

This rearrangement joins TRBV18 to TRBJ2-1, with D maybe TRBD1 (5 bases). This CDR3 spans 14 amino acids. CDR1 KGHSH and CDR2 LQKENI come from the germline V gene. Trimming stripped 3 bases from V and 7 bases from J, with 13 bases between. As DNA, the CDR3 is TGTGCCAGCTCACCGGGGCCCGAAGCGAATGAGCAGTTCTTC. Its translation is CASSPGPEANEQFF. Full variable domain (rest looked up from reference TRBV18 and TRBJ2-1): NAGVMQNPRHLVRRRGQEARLRCSPMKGHSHVYWYRQLPEEGLKFMVYLQKENIIDESGMPKERFSAEFPKEGPSILRIQQVVRGDSAAYFCASSPGPEANEQFFGPGTRLTVL.

The chain employs TRBV9 and TRBJ2-3; 10 bases map to TRBD2. Germline lookup yields CDR1 SGDLS and CDR2 YYNGEE. Trimming at V came to 4 bases and at J to 6 bases, leaving 14 bases not matched to a gene. The length of the CDR3 is 17 residues. The CDR3 loop reads CASSPYSSGGALDTQYF. The CDR3 DNA reads TGTGCCAGCAGCCCTTATTCCAGCGGGGGGGCCTTGGATACGCAGTATTTT.

For the CDR3, the DNA is TGCGCCAGCAGCAAGACAGGGGGCGATACATATGAGCAGTTCTTC. It codes for CASSKTGGDTYEQFF. V is TRBV4-1 and J is TRBJ2-1; 10 nucleotides agree with TRBD1. V lost 5 bases and J lost 8; bases outside the gene matches: 9. CDR1 and CDR2 (germline): MGHRA, YSYEKL. There are 15 residues in the CDR3.

This clone occurred a few times. V gene TRBV6-5 combines with J gene TRBJ1-1, with D perhaps matching TRBD1 (6 bases). The germline gives CDR1 MNHEY, CDR2 SVGAGI. V dropped 5 bases and J dropped 1 base, with 14 bases sitting between them. This CDR3 is 15 amino acids long. The CDR3 here is CASSRAGAGNTEAFF. DNA of the CDR3: TGTGCCAGCAGTCGGGCAGGGGCAGGGAACACTGAAGCTTTCTTT.

V usage is TRBV27 and J usage is TRBJ2-5; 7 bases agree with TRBD1. V was pared by 7 bases and J by 4 bases, with 9 bases of the junction left unmatched. Germline CDR1 reads MNHEY; CDR2 reads SMNVEV (reference sequence). CDR3 length: 14 amino acids. The CDR3 protein is CASKMTGTLETQYF. The CDR3, as DNA: TGTGCCAGCAAAATGACAGGGACACTAGAGACCCAGTACTTC.

The J gene is TRBJ2-7, the V gene TRBV19; D is ambiguous. The CDR3 length is 14 residues. CDR1 and CDR2 (germline): LNHDA, SQIVND (reference sequence). Trimming took off 5 bases at V and 5 bases at J, with 16 bases between the two ends. DNA for the CDR3: TGTGCCAGTAGTCACCTACTCCAGGTCGACGAGCAGTACTTC. Translating gives CASSHLLQVDEQYF. Based on the CDR3 plus reference TRBV19 and TRBJ2-7, the full variable domain is DGGITQSPKYLFRKEGQNVTLSCEQNLNHDAMYWYRQDPGQGLRLIYYSQIVNDFQKGDIAEGYSVSREKKESFPLTVTSAQKNPTAFYLCASSHLLQVDEQYFGPGTRLTVT.

CDR3 sequence: CASASSENTEAFF. The DNA for the CDR3 is TGTGCCAGCGCTTCCAGCGAGAACACTGAAGCTTTCTTT. The chain recombines TRBV12-3 or TRBV12-4 with TRBJ1-1; D call uncertain. V gave up 8 bases and J gave up 1 base, with 11 bases separating them. The CDR3 length is 13 residues.

The gene calls are TRBV12-3 or TRBV12-4 and TRBJ2-7; 11 bases are a match to TRBD1. CDR3 length: 13 residues. Trimming took 6 bases from V and 6 from J; bases not matched to a gene: 4. DNA of the CDR3: TGTGCCAGCAGGGACAGGGGGCCCAGCGAGCAGTACTTC. It specifies CASRDRGPSEQYF.

To note about this clone: Other DNA variants within this sample encode the same CDR3. The chain is built from TRBV7-9 and TRBJ1-1; possible D gene TRBD1, 5 bases. Germline lookup yields CDR1 SEHNR and CDR2 FQNEAQ (reference sequence). Trimming shortened V by 3 bases and J by 5 bases, and 7 bases separated the two germline ends. This CDR3 is 12 amino acids long. In nucleotides, the CDR3 is TGTGCCAGCAGCTTTTCAGGGACTGAAGCTTTCTTT. Translation: CASSFSGTEAFF.

This clone has just a few counts. The chain joins TRBV7-9 to TRBJ1-4, with a weak D call TRBD1 (6 bases). Trimming pared 5 bases from V and 4 bases from J, leaving 14 bases between. This CDR3 has 15 amino acids. CDR1 and CDR2 (germline): SEHNR, FQNEAQ (reference sequence). CDR3 nucleotides: TGTGCCAGCAGCCCAGCGGGACACCTTAATGAAAAACTGTTTTTT. Translating it yields CASSPAGHLNEKLFF. The whole variable domain, filled in from reference TRBV7-9 and TRBJ1-4, reads DTGVSQNPRHKITKRGQNVTFRCDPISEHNRLYWYRQTLGQGPEFLTYFQNEAQLEKSRLLSDRFSAERPKGSFSTLEIQRTEQGDSAMYLCASSPAGHLNEKLFFGSGTQLSVL.

The genes are TRBV27 and TRBJ1-2; maybe TRBD1 (6 bases). CDR3 length: 13 amino acids. V lost 4 bases and J lost 6, with 12 bases in between. Germline V gene lookup returns CDR1 MNHEY and CDR2 SMNVEV (reference sequence). This CDR3 reads CASSSVQGHGYTF. CDR3 in DNA: TGTGCCAGCAGTTCCGTACAGGGTCATGGCTACACCTTC.